The clone carrying this T cell receptor (beta chain) has a handful of counts. The data belong to a study of blood T cell repertoires in COVID-19. As for the study in general: COVID-19 samples from acute and convalescent phases originated in the United States, Italy and Spain. T cells, B-cell-depleted T cells, or PBMCs supplied cDNA or gDNA.

The Seattle patients joined while their infection was active and were tracked longitudinally afterward. In the authors' workflow: Estimation of nucleated cell counts was performed using reference gene primer amplification. The method was immunoSEQ multiplex PCR; TCRdb's version includes in-frame clones alone and lacks a portion of them. The V and J calls and clone size are taken from that table; D and trimming were inferred from the DNA. Of almost 350,000 clones detected, about 92% appear once; the ten largest clones hold roughly 4%. With 2 bases removed from V and 1 base from J, the gap between germline ends came to 5 bases. The CDR3 loop spans 13 amino acids. The germline V gene encodes CDR1 SNHLY and CDR2 FYNNEI.

Input material: peripheral blood. The V gene is TRBV2, the J gene TRBJ1-1; D remains ambiguous. The TCR was taken from a woman aged 55-69 years with COVID-19, enrolled during active disease. CDR3 in amino acids: CASSEWQNTEAFF. The CDR3 bases are TGTGCCAGCAGTGAATGGCAGAACACTGAAGCTTTCTTT. Full variable domain (remainder filled in from reference TRBV2 and TRBJ1-1): EPEVTQTPSHQVTQMGQEVILRCVPISNHLYFYWYRQILGQKVEFLVSFYNNEISEKSEIFDDQFSVERPDGSNFTLKIRSTKLEDSAMYFCASSEWQNTEAFFGQGTRLTVV.